This is a list of T cell receptor beta chains from one sample in a study of blood T cells in healthy people across ages. TCRdb re-derived calls from the 5' RACE reads in MiXCR, one entry per CDR3 protein. This table holds over 1,200,000 distinct CDR3 sequences, 55% to 75% found once. The sample comprised blood. The receptors originated from a young man in good health. Both conserved end residues are part of each CDR3. Each record gives: D gene, clone size, V gene, J gene, CDR3 DNA, CDR3 protein. The D gene is left open where the match is weak. Where a row states a size, it is once, few, many or the class of an expanded clone; other rows omit it.

D: TRBD1; size: .; V: TRBV7-2; J: TRBJ2-1; DNA: TGTGCCAGCAAGTTCACAGGGGCGGATTCCTACAATGAGCAGTTCTTC; CDR3: CASKFTGADSYNEQFF
D: .; size: .; V: TRBV12-3/TRBV12-4; J: TRBJ2-7; DNA: TGTGCCAGCAGTTCCACCGGGATCCCCACCTACGAGCAGTACTTC; CDR3: CASSSTGIPTYEQYF
D: .; size: few; V: TRBV29-1; J: TRBJ1-6; DNA: TGCAGCGTCCAAATAGAGGGGTTTAATTCACCCCTCCACTTT; CDR3: CSVQIEGFNSPLHF
D: .; size: many; V: TRBV4-1; J: TRBJ1-5; DNA: TGCGCCAGCAGCCTACAGGACAGTGGCAATCAGCCCCAGCATTTT; CDR3: CASSLQDSGNQPQHF
D: .; size: .; V: TRBV2; J: TRBJ2-7; DNA: TGTGCCAGCAGTGGAGGGCGGACAGATTTTTACGAGCAGTACTTC; CDR3: CASSGGRTDFYEQYF
D: .; size: few; V: TRBV5-4; J: TRBJ2-7; DNA: TGTGCCAGCAGCTTGATTGGGGAAATTGGCGAGCAGTACTTC; CDR3: CASSLIGEIGEQYF
D: TRBD1; size: few; V: TRBV25-1; J: TRBJ1-6; DNA: TGTGCCAGCAGGGGACAGGGTGGCTCACCCCTCCACTTT; CDR3: CASRGQGGSPLHF
D: .; size: .; V: TRBV4-1; J: TRBJ2-7; DNA: TGCGCCAGCAGCCAGGACAGCCTGAGCTCCTACGAGCAGTACTTC; CDR3: CASSQDSLSSYEQYF
D: .; size: .; V: TRBV28; J: TRBJ2-3; DNA: TGTGCCAGCAGGTTCCGGGACGTTGGTACAGATACGCAGTATTTT; CDR3: CASRFRDVGTDTQYF
D: .; size: .; V: TRBV7-6; J: TRBJ2-3; DNA: TGTGCCAGCAGCTTAACCCGGGGGGCCGGTGGAGATACGCAGTATTTT; CDR3: CASSLTRGAGGDTQYF
D: .; size: few; V: TRBV6-6; J: TRBJ1-2; DNA: TGTGCCAGCAGTTACGAGTTGGGCTACACCTTC; CDR3: CASSYELGYTF
D: .; size: .; V: TRBV3-1; J: TRBJ1-2; DNA: TGTGCCAGCAGCCCAGTCCCTGGAGGCTACACCTTC; CDR3: CASSPVPGGYTF
D: TRBD1; size: .; V: TRBV4-2; J: TRBJ2-2; DNA: TGTGCCAGCAGCCAATGGACAGGGAACACCGGGGAGCTGTTTTTT; CDR3: CASSQWTGNTGELFF
D: TRBD1; size: few; V: TRBV6-5; J: TRBJ2-6; DNA: TGTGCCAGCAGTTACTTCACCGGGACAGGGGGCTTTAGGGCCAACGTCCTGACTTTC; CDR3: CASSYFTGTGGFRANVLTF
D: .; size: once; V: TRBV7-2; J: TRBJ2-5; DNA: TGTGCCAGCAGCTTAGCTCCCGGGGCTGGCAGCTTCCAAGAGACCCAGTACTTC; CDR3: CASSLAPGAGSFQETQYF
D: TRBD2; size: once; V: TRBV28; J: TRBJ2-5; DNA: TGTGCCAGCCCCCCTCTCCCGGGACTAACCCTCCAAGAGACCCAGTACTTC; CDR3: CASPPLPGLTLQETQYF
D: .; size: .; V: TRBV6-2/TRBV6-3; J: TRBJ2-3; DNA: TGTGCCAGCAGTCGGACGGGACATAGCACAGATACGCAGTATTTT; CDR3: CASSRTGHSTDTQYF
D: .; size: .; V: TRBV29-1; J: TRBJ2-7; DNA: TGCAGCGCTACTCCTGTTGAGGGCGACGAGCAGTACTTC; CDR3: CSATPVEGDEQYF
D: .; size: .; V: TRBV4-1; J: TRBJ2-5; DNA: TGCGCCAGCAGCCAAGATGCGGTGGGTGAGCAGTACTTC; CDR3: CASSQDAVGEQYF
D: .; size: .; V: TRBV6-5; J: TRBJ1-1; DNA: TGTGCCAGCAGACCACACCCGAACACTGAAGCTTTCTTT; CDR3: CASRPHPNTEAFF
D: TRBD2; size: once; V: TRBV12-3/TRBV12-4; J: TRBJ2-1; DNA: TGTGCCACGGGAGGGGACAATGAGCAGTTCTTC; CDR3: CATGGDNEQFF
D: TRBD1; size: .; V: TRBV7-9; J: TRBJ2-7; DNA: TGTGGGAGCCGGGACAGACGCACCAATGAGCAGTACTTC; CDR3: CGSRDRRTNEQYF
D: .; size: .; V: TRBV27; J: TRBJ2-5; DNA: TGTGCCAGCAGGCAACTTTCCTCTCCGGAGATCCAGTACTTC; CDR3: CASRQLSSPEIQYF
D: TRBD2; size: .; V: TRBV15; J: TRBJ2-3; DNA: TGTGCCACCAGCAGAGATGCCGGGGGGGCAGATACGCAGTATTTT; CDR3: CATSRDAGGADTQYF
D: .; size: .; V: TRBV29-1; J: TRBJ1-2; DNA: TGCAGCGTTAACAGAAACTATGGCTACACCTTC; CDR3: CSVNRNYGYTF
D: .; size: .; V: TRBV29-1; J: TRBJ2-1; DNA: TGCAGCGTTGAAACCCGAGTCTCCAATGAGCAGTTCTTC; CDR3: CSVETRVSNEQFF
D: TRBD2; size: .; V: TRBV2; J: TRBJ2-1; DNA: TGTGCCGGCAGTCTAGGACGGGAGGGCTACAATGAGCAGTTCTTC; CDR3: CAGSLGREGYNEQFF
D: TRBD2; size: few; V: TRBV4-1; J: TRBJ2-7; DNA: TGCGCCAGCAGCCAAGAGCCTTCAGCGGGGACTTGGTACGAGCAGTACTTC; CDR3: CASSQEPSAGTWYEQYF
D: .; size: .; V: TRBV5-1; J: TRBJ2-1; DNA: TGCGCCAGCAGCTTGGGGGACGGGAATGAGCAGTTCTTC; CDR3: CASSLGDGNEQFF
D: .; size: .; V: TRBV3-1; J: TRBJ2-1; DNA: TGTGCCAGCAGCCAGAGACGGAGCTCCTACAATGAGCAGTTCTTC; CDR3: CASSQRRSSYNEQFF
D: .; size: .; V: TRBV5-1; J: TRBJ2-7; DNA: TGCGCCAGCAGCCTTGCCTTCTCCACCTACGAGCAGTACTTC; CDR3: CASSLAFSTYEQYF
D: .; size: .; V: TRBV10-3; J: TRBJ2-7; DNA: TGTGCCATCAGTGAGTCTTTTGAGAGGGAGACCTACGAGCAGTACTTC; CDR3: CAISESFERETYEQYF
D: .; size: .; V: TRBV20-1; J: TRBJ1-1; DNA: TGCAGTGCTAGACCCCATTCTCTGGCGAACACTGAAGCTTTCTTT; CDR3: CSARPHSLANTEAFF
D: .; size: .; V: TRBV20-1; J: TRBJ2-5; DNA: TGCAGTGCCCCGAACCAAGGGGTCCAAGAGACCCAGTACTTC; CDR3: CSAPNQGVQETQYF
D: .; size: .; V: TRBV30; J: TRBJ2-7; DNA: TGTGCCTCTGTCGGGACCCTCTCTAACGAGCAGTACTTC; CDR3: CASVGTLSNEQYF
D: .; size: .; V: TRBV6-5; J: TRBJ2-7; DNA: TGTGCCAGCAGTTACTCTCACGGGGGTTCCTACGAGCAGTACTTC; CDR3: CASSYSHGGSYEQYF
D: TRBD2; size: .; V: TRBV20-1; J: TRBJ2-7; DNA: TGCAGTGAGCGGGGGGGATCGTCCTACGAGCAGTACTTC; CDR3: CSERGGSSYEQYF
D: .; size: .; V: TRBV14; J: TRBJ1-6; DNA: TGTGCCAGCAGCCAAGAGTCGGGGATGGGTAATTCACCCCTCCACTTT; CDR3: CASSQESGMGNSPLHF
D: .; size: .; V: TRBV4-1; J: TRBJ1-4; DNA: TGCACCAGCAGCCAAGGTAGCTGGAAGGAAAAACTGTTTTTT; CDR3: CTSSQGSWKEKLFF
D: .; size: .; V: TRBV20-1; J: TRBJ2-1; DNA: TGCAGTTTTGGGTCTAACAAGCTACAGCAGTTCTTC; CDR3: CSFGSNKLQQFF
D: TRBD1; size: .; V: TRBV11-2; J: TRBJ2-5; DNA: TGTGCCAGCAGCTGGGGGGACAGGGGAAAAGAGACCCAGTACTTC; CDR3: CASSWGDRGKETQYF
D: .; size: .; V: TRBV12-3/TRBV12-4; J: TRBJ1-1; DNA: TGTGCCAGCAGTTTTGGGGCCGAAGTACACACTGAAGCTTTCTTT; CDR3: CASSFGAEVHTEAFF
D: .; size: .; V: TRBV12-5; J: TRBJ2-2; DNA: TGTGCTACCGAAGATGTGGCGGGAATCGGGGAGCTGTTTTTT; CDR3: CATEDVAGIGELFF
D: .; size: .; V: TRBV4-1; J: TRBJ2-1; DNA: TGCGCCAGCAGCCGCATAAACTCCAGGGGAGATGAGCAGTTCTTC; CDR3: CASSRINSRGDEQFF
D: TRBD2; size: .; V: TRBV3-1; J: TRBJ2-1; DNA: TGTGCCAGCAGCCTAACGGACCCCTTGTCAACGCGGGGGTACAAGGAGCAGTTCTTC; CDR3: CASSLTDPLSTRGYKEQFF
D: TRBD1; size: .; V: TRBV6-6; J: TRBJ2-7; DNA: TGTGCCACGCAGGCAGGGGGCATCTACGAGCAGTACTTC; CDR3: CATQAGGIYEQYF
D: .; size: .; V: TRBV7-2; J: TRBJ2-2; DNA: TGTGCCAGCAGCTCAGGGGTCACCGGGGAGCTGTTTTTT; CDR3: CASSSGVTGELFF
D: TRBD1; size: .; V: TRBV15; J: TRBJ1-2; DNA: TGTGCCACCAGCAGTGATGACAGGGTAGCTAACTATGGCTACACCTTC; CDR3: CATSSDDRVANYGYTF
D: .; size: few; V: TRBV12-3/TRBV12-4; J: TRBJ1-4; DNA: TGTGCCAGCAGCTATGGGGGAGGTGGAGAAAAACTGTTTTTT; CDR3: CASSYGGGGEKLFF
D: TRBD2; size: .; V: TRBV12-3/TRBV12-4; J: TRBJ2-5; DNA: TGTGCCAGCACCATCCCGCGGGGGGAGACCCAGTACTTC; CDR3: CASTIPRGETQYF
D: .; size: .; V: TRBV14; J: TRBJ2-7; DNA: TGTGCCAGCAGTCACGGAGCTCGACTGTACTACGAGCAGTACTTC; CDR3: CASSHGARLYYEQYF
D: .; size: once; V: TRBV20-1; J: TRBJ2-1; DNA: TGCAGCGCCGTACAGGGCTCCAATGAGCAGTTCTTC; CDR3: CSAVQGSNEQFF
D: .; size: .; V: TRBV4-3; J: TRBJ2-5; DNA: TGCGCCAGCAGCCAAGGGGTTGCAGGGTGGGGAGAGACCCAGTACTTC; CDR3: CASSQGVAGWGETQYF
D: .; size: few; V: TRBV27; J: TRBJ2-7; DNA: TGTGCCAGCGGGGGAGGTAGCGAGCAGTACTTC; CDR3: CASGGGSEQYF
D: .; size: .; V: TRBV28; J: TRBJ1-5; DNA: TGTGCCAGCAGGCCCCTTGGGGGAGGTCAGCCCCAGCATTTT; CDR3: CASRPLGGGQPQHF